This T cell receptor (beta chain) comes out of a study of blood T cell repertoires in COVID-19. V shed 8 bases and J 6 bases; nucleotides not matched to a gene: 9. CDR1 and CDR2 from the germline V gene are MNHNY and SVGAGI (reference sequence). This CDR3 comprises 14 residues. The assay was immunoSEQ multiplex PCR, and TCRdb's table has in-frame clones only and misses some. The data contain 45,000 to 65,000 clones, 80% to 90% of them singletons. V and J are TRBV6-6 and TRBJ2-7, with 11 bases lining up with TRBD2. The TCR was taken from a man between 60 and 75 years old with active COVID-19. Sequencing was performed on peripheral blood. The CDR3 nucleotides read TGTGCCAGCGGGTTAGCGGGAGGGCCTTTCGAGCAGTACTTC. Translation: CASGLAGGPFEQYF.